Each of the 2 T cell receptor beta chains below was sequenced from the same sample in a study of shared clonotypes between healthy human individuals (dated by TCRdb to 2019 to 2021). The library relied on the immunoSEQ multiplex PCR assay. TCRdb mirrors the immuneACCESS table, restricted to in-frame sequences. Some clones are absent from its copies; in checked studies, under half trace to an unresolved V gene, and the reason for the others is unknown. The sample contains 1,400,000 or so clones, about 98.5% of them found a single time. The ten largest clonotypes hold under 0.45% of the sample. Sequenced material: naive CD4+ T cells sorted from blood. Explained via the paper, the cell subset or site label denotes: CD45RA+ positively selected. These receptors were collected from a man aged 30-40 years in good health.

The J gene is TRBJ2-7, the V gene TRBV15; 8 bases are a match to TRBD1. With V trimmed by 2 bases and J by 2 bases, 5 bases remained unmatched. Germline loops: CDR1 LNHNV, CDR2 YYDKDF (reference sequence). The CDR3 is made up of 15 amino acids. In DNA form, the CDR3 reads TGTGCCACCAGCAGACAGAAGGGACAGGCCTACGAGCAGTACTTC. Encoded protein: CATSRQKGQAYEQYF.

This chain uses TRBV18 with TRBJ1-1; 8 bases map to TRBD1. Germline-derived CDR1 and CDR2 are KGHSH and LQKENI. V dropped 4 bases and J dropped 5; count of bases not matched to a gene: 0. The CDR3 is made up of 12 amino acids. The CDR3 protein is CASSRQGTEAFF. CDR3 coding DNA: TGTGCCAGCTCACGACAGGGGACTGAAGCTTTCTTT.